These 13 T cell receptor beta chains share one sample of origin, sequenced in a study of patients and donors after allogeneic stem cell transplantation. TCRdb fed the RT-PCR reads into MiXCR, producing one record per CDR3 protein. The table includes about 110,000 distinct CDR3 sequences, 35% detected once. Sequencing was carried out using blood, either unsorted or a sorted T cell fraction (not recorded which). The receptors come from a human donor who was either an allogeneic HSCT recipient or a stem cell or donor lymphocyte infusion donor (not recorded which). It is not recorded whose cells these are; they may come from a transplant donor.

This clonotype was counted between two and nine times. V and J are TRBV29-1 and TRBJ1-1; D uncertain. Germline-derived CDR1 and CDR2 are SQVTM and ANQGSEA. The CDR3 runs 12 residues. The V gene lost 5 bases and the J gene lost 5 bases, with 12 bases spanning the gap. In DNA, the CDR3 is TGCAGCGTTTCAATCTCCCGGACTGAAGCTTTCTTT. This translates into CSVSISRTEAFF. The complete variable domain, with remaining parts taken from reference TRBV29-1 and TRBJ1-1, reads SAVISQKPSRDICQRGTSLTIQCQVDSQVTMMFWYRQQPGQSLTLIATANQGSEATYESGFVIDKFPISRPNLTFSTLTVSNMSPEDSSIYLCSVSISRTEAFFGQGTRLTVV.

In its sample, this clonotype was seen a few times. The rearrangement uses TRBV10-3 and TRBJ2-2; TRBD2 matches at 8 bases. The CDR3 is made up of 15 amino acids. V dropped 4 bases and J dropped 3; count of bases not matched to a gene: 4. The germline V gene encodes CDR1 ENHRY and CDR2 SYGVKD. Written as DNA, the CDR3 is TGTGCCATCAGTGGGCTAGCGGGCGACACCGGGGAGCTGTTTTTT. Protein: CAISGLAGDTGELFF.

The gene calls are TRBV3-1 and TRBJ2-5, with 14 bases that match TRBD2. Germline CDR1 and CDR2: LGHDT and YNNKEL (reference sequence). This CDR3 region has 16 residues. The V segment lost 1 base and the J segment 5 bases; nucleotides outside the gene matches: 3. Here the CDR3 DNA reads TGTGCCAGCAGCCAAGGACTAGCGGGAGGGGAGGAGACCCAGTACTTC. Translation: CASSQGLAGGEETQYF.

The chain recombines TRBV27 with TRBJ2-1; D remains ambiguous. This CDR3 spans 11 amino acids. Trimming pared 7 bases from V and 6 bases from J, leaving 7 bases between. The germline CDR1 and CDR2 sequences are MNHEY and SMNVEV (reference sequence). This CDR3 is CASTDGNEQFF. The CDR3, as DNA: TGTGCCAGCACTGATGGCAATGAGCAGTTCTTC.

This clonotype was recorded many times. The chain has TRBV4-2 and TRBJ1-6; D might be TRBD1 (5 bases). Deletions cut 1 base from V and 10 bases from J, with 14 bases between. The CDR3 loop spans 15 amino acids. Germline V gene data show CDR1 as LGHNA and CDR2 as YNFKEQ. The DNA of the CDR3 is TGTGCCAGCAGCCAAGCGGGGCAGGGAGGCTCACCCCTCCACTTT. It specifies CASSQAGQGGSPLHF.

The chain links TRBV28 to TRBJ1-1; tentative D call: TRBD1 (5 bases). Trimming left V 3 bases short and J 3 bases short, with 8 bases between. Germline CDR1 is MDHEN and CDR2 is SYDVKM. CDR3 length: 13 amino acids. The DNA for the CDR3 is TGTGCCAGCAGTTTTCCAGGGTACACTGAAGCTTTCTTT. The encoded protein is CASSFPGYTEAFF.

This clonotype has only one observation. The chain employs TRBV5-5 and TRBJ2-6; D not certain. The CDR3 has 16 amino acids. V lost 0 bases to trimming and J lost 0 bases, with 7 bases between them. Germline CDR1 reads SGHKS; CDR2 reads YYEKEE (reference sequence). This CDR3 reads CASSLGVLSGANVLTF. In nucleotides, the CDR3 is TGTGCCAGCAGCTTGGGGGTCCTCTCTGGGGCCAACGTCCTGACTTTC. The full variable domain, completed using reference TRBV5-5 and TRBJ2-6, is DAGVTQSPTHLIKTRGQQVTLRCSPISGHKSVSWYQQVLGQGPQFIFQYYEKEERGRGNFPDRFSARQFPNYSSELNVNALLLGDSALYLCASSLGVLSGANVLTFGAGSRLTVL.

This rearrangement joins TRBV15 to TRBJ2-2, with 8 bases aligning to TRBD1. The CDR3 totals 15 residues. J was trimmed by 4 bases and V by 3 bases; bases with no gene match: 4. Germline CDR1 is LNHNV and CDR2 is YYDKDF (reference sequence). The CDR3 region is CATSRDRVFTGELFF. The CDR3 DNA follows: TGTGCCACCAGCAGGGACAGGGTTTTCACCGGGGAGCTGTTTTTT.

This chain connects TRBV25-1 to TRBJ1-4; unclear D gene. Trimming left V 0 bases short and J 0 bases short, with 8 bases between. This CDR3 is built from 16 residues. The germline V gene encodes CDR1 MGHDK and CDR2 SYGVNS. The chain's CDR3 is CASSEYLRATNEKLFF. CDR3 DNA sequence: TGTGCCAGCAGTGAATATCTAAGGGCAACTAATGAAAAACTGTTTTTT.

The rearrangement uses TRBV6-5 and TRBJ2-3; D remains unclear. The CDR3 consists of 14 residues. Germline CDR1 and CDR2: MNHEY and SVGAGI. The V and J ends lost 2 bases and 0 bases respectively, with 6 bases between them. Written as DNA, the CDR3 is TGTGCCAGCAGTTACAGCGACAGCACAGATACGCAGTATTTT. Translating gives CASSYSDSTDTQYF.

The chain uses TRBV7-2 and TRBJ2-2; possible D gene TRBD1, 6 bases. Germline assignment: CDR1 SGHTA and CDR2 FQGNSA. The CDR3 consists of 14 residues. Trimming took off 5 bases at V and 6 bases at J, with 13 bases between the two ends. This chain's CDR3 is CASSLNRVPGELFF. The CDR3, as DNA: TGTGCCAGCAGCCTTAACAGGGTCCCCGGGGAGCTGTTTTTT.

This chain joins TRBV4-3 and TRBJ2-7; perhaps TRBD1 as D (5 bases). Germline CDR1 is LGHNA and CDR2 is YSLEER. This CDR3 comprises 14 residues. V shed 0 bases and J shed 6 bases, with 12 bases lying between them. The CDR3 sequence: CASSQEAGPFEQYF. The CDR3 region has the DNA TGCGCCAGCAGCCAAGAGGCAGGGCCCTTCGAGCAGTACTTC.

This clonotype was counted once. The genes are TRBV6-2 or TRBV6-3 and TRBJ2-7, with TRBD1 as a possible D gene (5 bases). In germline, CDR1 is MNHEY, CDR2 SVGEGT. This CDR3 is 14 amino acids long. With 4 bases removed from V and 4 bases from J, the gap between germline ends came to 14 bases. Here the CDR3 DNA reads TGTGCCAGCAGTTCTACAGGAGTAGATTACGAGCAGTACTTC. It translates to CASSSTGVDYEQYF.